This is a list of T cell receptor beta chains from one sample in a study of blood T cells in healthy people across ages. TCRdb independently ran MiXCR on the 5' RACE reads; one entry per CDR3 protein. The sample has around 620,000 distinct CDR3 sequences; 27% are singletons. Source material: blood. Receptors originate from a woman in her 70s in good health. The CDR3 runs from the conserved cysteine through the conserved F or W. D genes are given only for firm matches. Not all rows give a size; the values are once, few, many and, for expanded clones, a class.

>many|TRBV6-2/TRBV6-3|TRBJ2-5|NA
CASSPWDIPDETQYF
TGTGCCAGCAGTCCTTGGGACATCCCTGATGAGACCCAGTACTTC
>many|TRBV3-1|TRBJ1-4|TRBD1
CASSHRGPLKKLFF
TGTGCCAGCAGCCACAGGGGGCCCCTGAAGAAACTGTTTTTT
>few|TRBV9|TRBJ2-3|NA
CASSVGDASSTDTQYF
TGTGCCAGCAGCGTAGGGGACGCCTCTAGCACAGATACGCAGTATTTT
>NA|TRBV28|TRBJ2-3|TRBD1
CASSSRDSRDF
TGTGCCAGCAGTTCCCGGGACAGCCGTGATTTT
>NA|TRBV5-1|TRBJ1-4|TRBD1
CASSSTGGLNEKLLF
TGCGCCAGCAGCTCAACAGGGGGTCTGAATGAAAAACTGCTTTTT
>few|TRBV2|TRBJ1-2|NA
CASSGQRRGGYGYTF
TGTGCCAGCAGTGGGCAAAGACGAGGTGGCTATGGCTACACCTTC
>few|TRBV9|TRBJ2-3|TRBD2
CASSVFSGGIDTQYF
TGCGCCAGCAGCGTGTTTAGCGGGGGAATAGATACGCAGTATTTT
>NA|TRBV10-3|TRBJ2-2|NA
CAIGAPTNTGELFF
TGTGCCATCGGGGCGCCAACGAACACCGGGGAGCTGTTTTTT
>NA|TRBV29-1|TRBJ2-3|TRBD1
CSVRTGTGKSDTQYF
TGCAGCGTAAGAACCGGGACAGGGAAATCAGATACGCAGTATTTT
>NA|TRBV18|TRBJ2-7|NA
CASSPRTGPYEQYF
TGTGCCAGCTCACCACGGACTGGACCCTACGAGCAGTACTTC
>few|TRBV7-2|TRBJ2-7|NA
CANSSAYEQYF
TGTGCCAACAGCTCTGCTTACGAGCAGTACTTC
>NA|TRBV7-2|TRBJ2-3|NA
CASSLEWRDTQYF
TGTGCCAGCAGCTTAGAGTGGCGAGATACGCAGTATTTT
>NA|TRBV7-2|TRBJ2-5|TRBD1
CASSSGQAQETQYF
TGTGCCAGCAGCTCAGGACAGGCGCAAGAGACCCAGTACTTC
>NA|TRBV6-5|TRBJ2-1|TRBD1
CASSRTDRGFNEQFF
TGTGCCAGCAGCCGCACCGACAGGGGGTTTAATGAGCAGTTCTTC
>few|TRBV7-2|TRBJ2-1|NA
CASRRGGLDYNEQFF
TGTGCCAGCAGGCGCGGGGGCCTGGATTACAATGAGCAGTTCTTC
>few|TRBV6-5|TRBJ2-3|TRBD1
CASSFDPGQAPTDTQYF
TGTGCCAGCAGTTTTGACCCGGGACAGGCCCCGACAGATACGCAGTATTTT
>few|TRBV15|TRBJ1-2|TRBD1
CATSSFYRGNYGYTF
TGTGCCACCAGCAGCTTCTACAGGGGAAACTATGGCTACACCTTC
>few|TRBV3-1|TRBJ2-1|NA
CASSQGGRNEQFF
TGTGCCAGCAGCCAAGGCGGCCGCAATGAGCAGTTCTTC
>NA|TRBV27|TRBJ2-3|TRBD2
CATSIRDYSTDTQYF
TGTGCCACCTCAATTAGGGACTACAGCACAGATACGCAGTATTTT
>NA|TRBV10-3|TRBJ2-6|NA
CAIKQGTGANVLTF
TGTGCCATCAAACAGGGCACTGGGGCCAACGTCCTGACTTTC
>NA|TRBV5-1|TRBJ1-2|TRBD1
CASSLTYDRDGYTF
TGCGCCAGCAGCTTGACCTACGACAGGGATGGCTACACCTTC
>NA|TRBV29-1|TRBJ1-1|NA
CSARGSAEAFF
TGCAGCGCTAGGGGGAGTGCAGAAGCTTTCTTT
>few|TRBV29-1|TRBJ2-5|NA
CSVYLVETQYF
TGCAGCGTTTATCTAGTGGAGACCCAGTACTTC
>NA|TRBV3-1|TRBJ2-7|TRBD1
CASSLTGVLYEQYF
TGTGCCAGCAGCCTAACAGGGGTGCTCTACGAGCAGTACTTC
>few|TRBV4-3|TRBJ2-1|TRBD2
CASSQELRLAGDNEQFF
TGCGCCAGCAGCCAAGAGCTCCGGCTAGCGGGGGACAATGAGCAGTTCTTC
>NA|TRBV11-3|TRBJ2-1|NA
CASTSRGHAAGNEQFF
TGTGCCAGCACCTCAAGGGGACATGCCGCGGGGAATGAGCAGTTCTTC
>few|TRBV29-1|TRBJ1-2|TRBD1
CSVQGGDGYTF
TGCAGCGTTCAGGGGGGAGATGGCTACACCTTC
>NA|TRBV12-3/TRBV12-4|TRBJ1-2|TRBD1
CASIPSGTDLFRGYTF
TGTGCCAGCATCCCTTCTGGGACAGACCTTTTTAGGGGCTACACCTTC
>few|TRBV7-2|TRBJ2-7|NA
CASSLGGAGEQYF
TGTGCCAGCAGCTTAGGGGGGGCCGGGGAGCAGTACTTC
>NA|TRBV3-1|TRBJ2-7|TRBD2
CASSLSGRALEQYF
TGTGCCAGCAGCCTTAGCGGGAGGGCCCTCGAGCAGTACTTC
>NA|TRBV4-3|TRBJ2-5|NA
CASSQVGAIPSQETQYF
TGCGCCAGCAGCCAAGTCGGGGCTATCCCATCCCAAGAGACCCAGTACTTC
>once|TRBV4-3|TRBJ2-7|NA
CACSQDEHSEQYF
TGCGCCTGCAGCCAAGATGAGCATTCCGAGCAGTACTTC
>NA|TRBV7-9|TRBJ1-1|NA
CASSLILNTEAFF
TGTGCCAGCAGCCTGATTCTGAACACTGAAGCTTTCTTT
>few|TRBV6-2/TRBV6-3|TRBJ2-7|NA
CASSDPHTDEQYF
TGTGCCAGCAGTGACCCTCATACCGACGAGCAGTACTTC
>NA|TRBV20-1|TRBJ1-5|TRBD1
CSAGTGTGWDNQPQHF
TGCAGTGCTGGGACCGGGACAGGGTGGGACAATCAGCCCCAGCATTTT
>few|TRBV2|TRBJ2-7|TRBD1
CASQLTGSVEQYF
TGTGCCAGCCAACTGACAGGGTCCGTCGAGCAGTACTTC
>NA|TRBV7-9|TRBJ1-1|TRBD1
CASRYTGANTEAFF
TGTGCCAGCAGATATACAGGGGCGAACACTGAAGCTTTCTTT
>NA|TRBV19|TRBJ2-7|NA
CASSRGWAEEQYF
TGTGCCAGTAGCAGGGGATGGGCTGAGGAGCAGTACTTC
>NA|TRBV20-1|TRBJ2-3|NA
CSAISRGSGSTDTQYF
TGCAGTGCGATATCCAGGGGTAGCGGGAGCACAGATACGCAGTATTTT
>NA|TRBV4-3|TRBJ2-1|TRBD2
CASSQASGLRYNEQFF
TGCGCCAGCAGCCAAGCTAGCGGGTTGCGCTACAATGAGCAGTTCTTC
>few|TRBV9|TRBJ2-5|NA
CASSASGARVETQYF
TGTGCCAGCAGCGCCTCGGGGGCACGGGTTGAGACCCAGTACTTC
>few|TRBV29-1|TRBJ2-7|NA
CSVLRGAPYEQYF
TGCAGCGTGCTACGGGGGGCCCCCTACGAGCAGTACTTC
>NA|TRBV5-1|TRBJ2-3|NA
CASTGGGLTDTQYF
TGCGCCAGCACCGGTGGGGGCCTCACAGATACGCAGTATTTT
>few|TRBV5-1|TRBJ2-1|TRBD1
CASSPGQGVINEQFF
TGCGCCAGCAGCCCCGGACAGGGAGTGATCAATGAGCAGTTCTTC